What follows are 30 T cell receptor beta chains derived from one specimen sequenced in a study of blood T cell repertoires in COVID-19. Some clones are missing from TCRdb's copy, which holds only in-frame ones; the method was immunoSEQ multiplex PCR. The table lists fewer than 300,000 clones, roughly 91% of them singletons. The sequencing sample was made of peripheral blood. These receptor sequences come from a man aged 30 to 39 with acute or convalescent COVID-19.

The CDR3 region has the DNA TGTGCCAGCAGTACCGATCGGGGTTACAATGAGCAGTTCTTC. Its protein product is CASSTDRGYNEQFF. The chain joins TRBV6-5 to TRBJ2-1, with D perhaps TRBD2 (5 bases). Trimming took 5 bases from V and 4 from J, leaving 12 bases between them. CDR3 length equals 14 residues. The germline gives CDR1 MNHEY, CDR2 SVGAGI.

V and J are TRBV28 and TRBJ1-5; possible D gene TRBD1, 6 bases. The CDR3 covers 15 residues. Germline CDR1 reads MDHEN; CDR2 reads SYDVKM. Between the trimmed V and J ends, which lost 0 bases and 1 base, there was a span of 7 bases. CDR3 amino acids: CASSLWQGSNQPQHF. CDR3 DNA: TGTGCCAGCAGTTTATGGCAGGGGAGCAATCAGCCCCAGCATTTT. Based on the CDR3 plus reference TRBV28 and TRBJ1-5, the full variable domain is DVKVTQSSRYLVKRTGEKVFLECVQDMDHENMFWYRQDPGLGLRLIYFSYDVKMKEKGDIPEGYSVSREKKERFSLILESASTNQTSMYLCASSLWQGSNQPQHFGDGTRLSIL.

CDR3 bases: TGTGCCAGCAGTTTCACTAGCGGGAGCTGGTACGAGCAGTACTTC. It translates to CASSFTSGSWYEQYF. V and J are TRBV27 and TRBJ2-7, with 11 bases identical to TRBD2. The germline gives CDR1 MNHEY, CDR2 SMNVEV (reference sequence). The CDR3 is 15 amino acids. With V trimmed by 3 bases and J by 4 bases, 5 bases remained unmatched.

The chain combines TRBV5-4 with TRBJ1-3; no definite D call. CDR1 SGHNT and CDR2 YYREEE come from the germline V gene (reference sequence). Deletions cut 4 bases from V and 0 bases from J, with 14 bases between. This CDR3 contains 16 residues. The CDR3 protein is CASSKYDGSSGNTIYF. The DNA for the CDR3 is TGTGCCAGCAGCAAATACGACGGGAGCTCTGGAAACACCATATATTTT.

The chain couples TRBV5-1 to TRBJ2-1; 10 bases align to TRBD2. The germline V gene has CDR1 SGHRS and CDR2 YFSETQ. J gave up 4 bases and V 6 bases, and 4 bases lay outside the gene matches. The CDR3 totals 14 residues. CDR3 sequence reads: CASTLAGVYNEQFF. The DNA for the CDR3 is TGCGCCAGCACCCTAGCGGGGGTTTACAATGAGCAGTTCTTC.

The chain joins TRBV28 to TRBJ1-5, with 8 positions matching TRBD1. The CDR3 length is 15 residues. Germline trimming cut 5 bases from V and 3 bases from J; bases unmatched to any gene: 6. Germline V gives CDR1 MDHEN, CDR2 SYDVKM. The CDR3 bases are TGTGCCAGCAGTCCAGACAGGGGATACAATCAGCCCCAGCATTTT. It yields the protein CASSPDRGYNQPQHF.

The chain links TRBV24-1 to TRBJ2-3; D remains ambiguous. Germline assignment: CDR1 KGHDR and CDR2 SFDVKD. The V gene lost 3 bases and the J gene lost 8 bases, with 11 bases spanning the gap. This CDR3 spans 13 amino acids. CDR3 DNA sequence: TGTGCCACCAGTGATCTCACAGTGGGTACGCAGTATTTT. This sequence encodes CATSDLTVGTQYF.

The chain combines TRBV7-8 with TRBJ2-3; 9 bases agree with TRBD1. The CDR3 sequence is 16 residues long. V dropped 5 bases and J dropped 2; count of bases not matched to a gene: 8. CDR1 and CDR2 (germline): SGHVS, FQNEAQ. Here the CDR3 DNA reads TGTGCCAGCAGCCAAGCAGGGACAGGGTCCACAGATACGCAGTATTTT. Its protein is CASSQAGTGSTDTQYF.

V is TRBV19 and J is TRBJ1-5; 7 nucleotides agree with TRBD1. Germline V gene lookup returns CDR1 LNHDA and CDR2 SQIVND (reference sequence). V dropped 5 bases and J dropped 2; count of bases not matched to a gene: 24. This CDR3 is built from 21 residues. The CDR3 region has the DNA TGTGCCAGTAGTTTCGAACCCTATACTAAGGACAGGTGGGGGGGCAATCAGCCCCAGCATTTT. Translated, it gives CASSFEPYTKDRWGGNQPQHF.

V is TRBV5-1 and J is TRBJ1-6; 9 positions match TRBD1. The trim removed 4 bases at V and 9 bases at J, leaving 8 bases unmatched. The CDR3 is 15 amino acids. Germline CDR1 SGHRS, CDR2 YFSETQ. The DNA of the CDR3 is TGCGCCAGCAGCGACGGACAGGGGCGCTCTTCACCCCTCCACTTT. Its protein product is CASSDGQGRSSPLHF. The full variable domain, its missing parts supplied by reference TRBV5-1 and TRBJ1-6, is KAGVTQTPRYLIKTRGQQVTLSCSPISGHRSVSWYQQTPGQGLQFLFEYFSETQRNKGNFPGRFSGRQFSNSRSEMNVSTLELGDSALYLCASSDGQGRSSPLHFGNGTRLTVT.

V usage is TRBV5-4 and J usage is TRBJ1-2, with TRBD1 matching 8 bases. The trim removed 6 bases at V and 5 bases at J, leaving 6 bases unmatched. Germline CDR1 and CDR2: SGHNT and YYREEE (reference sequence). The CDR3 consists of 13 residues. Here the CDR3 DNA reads TGTGCCAGCACCCAGGGACAGGAGTATGGCTACACCTTC. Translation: CASTQGQEYGYTF.

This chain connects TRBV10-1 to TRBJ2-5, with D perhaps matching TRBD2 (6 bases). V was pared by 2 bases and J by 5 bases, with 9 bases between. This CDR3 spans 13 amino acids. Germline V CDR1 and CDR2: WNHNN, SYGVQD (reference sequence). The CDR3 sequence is CASSEAGTETQYF. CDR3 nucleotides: TGCGCCAGCAGTGAGGCGGGGACGGAGACCCAGTACTTC.

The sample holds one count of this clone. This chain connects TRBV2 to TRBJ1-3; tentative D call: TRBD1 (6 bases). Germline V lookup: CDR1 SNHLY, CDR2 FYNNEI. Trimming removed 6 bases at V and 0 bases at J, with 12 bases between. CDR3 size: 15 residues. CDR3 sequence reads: CASRSDRTSGNTIYF. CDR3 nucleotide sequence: TGTGCCAGCAGATCGGACAGAACCTCTGGAAACACCATATATTTT.

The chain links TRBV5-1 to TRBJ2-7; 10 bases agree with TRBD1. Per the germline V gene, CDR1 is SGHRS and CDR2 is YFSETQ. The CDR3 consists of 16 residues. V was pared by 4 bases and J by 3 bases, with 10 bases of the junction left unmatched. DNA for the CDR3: TGCGCCAGCAGCGCCTCCGGGACAGGGGCAATCTACGAGCAGTACTTC. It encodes CASSASGTGAIYEQYF. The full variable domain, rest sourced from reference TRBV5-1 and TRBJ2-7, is KAGVTQTPRYLIKTRGQQVTLSCSPISGHRSVSWYQQTPGQGLQFLFEYFSETQRNKGNFPGRFSGRQFSNSRSEMNVSTLELGDSALYLCASSASGTGAIYEQYFGPGTRLTVT.

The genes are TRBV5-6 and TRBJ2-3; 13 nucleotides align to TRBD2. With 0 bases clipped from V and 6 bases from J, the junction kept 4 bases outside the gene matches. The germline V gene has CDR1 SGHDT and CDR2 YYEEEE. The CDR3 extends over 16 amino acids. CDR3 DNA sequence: TGTGCCAGCAGCTTGGGAGTACTAGCGGGAGGGGATACGCAGTATTTT. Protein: CASSLGVLAGGDTQYF.

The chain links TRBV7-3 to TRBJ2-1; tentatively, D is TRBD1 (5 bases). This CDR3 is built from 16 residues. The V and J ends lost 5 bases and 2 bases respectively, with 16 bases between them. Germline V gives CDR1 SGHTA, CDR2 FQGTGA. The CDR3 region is CASSIQGDPTYNEQFF. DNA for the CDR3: TGTGCCAGCAGCATACAAGGGGATCCCACCTACAATGAGCAGTTCTTC.

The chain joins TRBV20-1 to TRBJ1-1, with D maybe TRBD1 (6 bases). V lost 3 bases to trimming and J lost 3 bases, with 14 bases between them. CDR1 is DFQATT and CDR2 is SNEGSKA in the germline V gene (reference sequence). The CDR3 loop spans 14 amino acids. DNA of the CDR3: TGCAGTGCTAGTGGTAACAGGGCGGACACTGAAGCTTTCTTT. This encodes CSASGNRADTEAFF.

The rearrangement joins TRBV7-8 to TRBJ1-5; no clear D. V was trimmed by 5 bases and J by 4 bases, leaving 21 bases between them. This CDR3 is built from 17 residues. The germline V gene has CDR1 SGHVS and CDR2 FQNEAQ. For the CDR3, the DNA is TGTGCCAGCAGCCCTGACGGGGTTGTGGGTTCAAATCAGCCCCAGCATTTT. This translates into CASSPDGVVGSNQPQHF.

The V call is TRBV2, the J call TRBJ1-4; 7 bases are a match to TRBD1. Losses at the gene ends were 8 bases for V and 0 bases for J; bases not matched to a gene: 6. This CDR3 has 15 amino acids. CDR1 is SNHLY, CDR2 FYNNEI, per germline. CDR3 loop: CASSRGTATNEKLFF. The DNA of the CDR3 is TGTGCCAGCTCTAGAGGGACAGCAACTAATGAAAAACTGTTTTTT.

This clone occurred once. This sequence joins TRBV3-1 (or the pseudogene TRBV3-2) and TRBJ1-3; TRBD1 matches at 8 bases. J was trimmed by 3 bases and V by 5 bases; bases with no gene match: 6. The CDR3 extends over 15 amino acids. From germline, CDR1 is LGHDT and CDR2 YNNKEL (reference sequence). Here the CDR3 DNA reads TGTGCCAGCAGCGCGTACAGGGGGGTTGGAAACACCATATATTTT. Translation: CASSAYRGVGNTIYF.

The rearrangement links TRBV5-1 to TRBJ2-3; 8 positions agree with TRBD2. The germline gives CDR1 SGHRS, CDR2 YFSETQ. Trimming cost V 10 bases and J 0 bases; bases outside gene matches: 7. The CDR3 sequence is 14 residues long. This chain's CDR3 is CASLASGSTDTQYF. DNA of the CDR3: TGCGCCTCGTTGGCTAGCGGGAGCACAGATACGCAGTATTTT.

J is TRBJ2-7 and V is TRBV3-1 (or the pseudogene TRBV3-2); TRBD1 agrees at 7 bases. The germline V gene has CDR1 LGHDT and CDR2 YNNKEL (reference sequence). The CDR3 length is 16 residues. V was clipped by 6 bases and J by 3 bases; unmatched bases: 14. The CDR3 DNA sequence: TGTGCCAGCAGTGAAACAGGGGCCCCCCTGGTCTACGAGCAGTACTTC. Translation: CASSETGAPLVYEQYF.

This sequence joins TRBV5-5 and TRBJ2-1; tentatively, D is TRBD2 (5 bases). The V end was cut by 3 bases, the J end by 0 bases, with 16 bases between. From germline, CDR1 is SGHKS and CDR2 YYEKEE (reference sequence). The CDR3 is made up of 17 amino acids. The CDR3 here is CASSSTVEVSSYNEQFF. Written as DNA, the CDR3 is TGTGCCAGCAGCTCCACAGTGGAGGTTAGCTCCTACAATGAGCAGTTCTTC.

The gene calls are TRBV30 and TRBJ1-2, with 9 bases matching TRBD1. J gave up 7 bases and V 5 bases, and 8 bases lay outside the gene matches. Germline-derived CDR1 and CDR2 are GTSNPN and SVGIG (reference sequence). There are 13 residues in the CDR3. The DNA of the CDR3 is TGTGCCTGGGGCCGGGACAGGGTCTTTGGCTACACCTTC. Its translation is CAWGRDRVFGYTF.

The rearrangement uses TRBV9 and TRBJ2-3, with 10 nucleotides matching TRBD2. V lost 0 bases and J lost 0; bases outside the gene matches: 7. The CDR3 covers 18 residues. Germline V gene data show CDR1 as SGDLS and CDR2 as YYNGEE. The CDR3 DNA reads TGTGCCAGCAGCGTAGGTTTTAGGGGACTAGCGAGCACAGATACGCAGTATTTT. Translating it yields CASSVGFRGLASTDTQYF.

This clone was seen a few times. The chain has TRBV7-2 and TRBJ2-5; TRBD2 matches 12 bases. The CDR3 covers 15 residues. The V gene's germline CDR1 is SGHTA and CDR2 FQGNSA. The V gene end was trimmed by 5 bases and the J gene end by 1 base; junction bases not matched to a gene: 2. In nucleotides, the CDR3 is TGTGCCAGCAGCAGGACTAGCGGGGCCCAAGAGACCCAGTACTTC. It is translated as CASSRTSGAQETQYF.

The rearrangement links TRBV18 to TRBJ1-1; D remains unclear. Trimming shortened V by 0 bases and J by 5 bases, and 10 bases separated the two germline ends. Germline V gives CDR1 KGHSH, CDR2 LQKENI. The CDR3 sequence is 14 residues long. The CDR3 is CASSPPPGFTEAFF. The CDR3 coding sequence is TGTGCCAGCTCACCACCGCCGGGGTTTACTGAAGCTTTCTTT.

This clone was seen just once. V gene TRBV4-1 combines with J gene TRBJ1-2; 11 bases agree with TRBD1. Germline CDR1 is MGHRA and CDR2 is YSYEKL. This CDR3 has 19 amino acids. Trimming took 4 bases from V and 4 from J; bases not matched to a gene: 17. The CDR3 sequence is CASSPLTGQGGKGGYGYTF. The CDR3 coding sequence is TGCGCCAGCAGCCCATTAACGGGACAGGGGGGAAAGGGGGGCTATGGCTACACCTTC.

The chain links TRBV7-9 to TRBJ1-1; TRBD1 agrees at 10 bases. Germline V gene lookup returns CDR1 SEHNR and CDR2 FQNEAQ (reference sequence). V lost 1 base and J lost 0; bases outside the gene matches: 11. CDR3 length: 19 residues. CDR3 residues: CASSLGRGQGMGMNTEAFF. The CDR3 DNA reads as TGTGCCAGCAGCTTAGGTCGGGGACAGGGGATGGGGATGAACACTGAAGCTTTCTTT.

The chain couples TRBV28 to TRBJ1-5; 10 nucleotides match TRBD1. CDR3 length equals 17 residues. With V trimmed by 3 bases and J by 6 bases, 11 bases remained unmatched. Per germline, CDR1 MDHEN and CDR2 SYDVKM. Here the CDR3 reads CASSFLGTGVTPQPQHF. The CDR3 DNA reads TGTGCCAGCAGTTTCCTTGGGACAGGGGTAACACCTCAGCCCCAGCATTTT.